The 10 T cell receptor beta chains below all came from one sample that was sequenced in a study of T-cell reconstitution after alpha-beta-depleted transplantation in children. The authors prepared the TCRbeta library with unique molecular identifiers. TCRdb re-called the PCR reads through MiXCR, storing one row per CDR3 protein. The sample records some 600,000 distinct CDR3 sequences, roughly 13% being singletons. The sequenced sample was PBMCs, mostly from graft donor cells, obtained 360 days after TCRalphabeta/CD19-depleted stem cell transplant. Every receptor here comes from a male patient younger than 18 who had a stem cell transplant for acute myeloid leukemia, so the T cells may come from the graft donor.

This clonotype was picked up many times. The chain links TRBV29-1 to TRBJ2-3; TRBD2 aligns across 9 bases. Trimming cost V 7 bases and J 6 bases; bases outside gene matches: 11. The CDR3 is 14 amino acids. Germline CDR1 SQVTM, CDR2 ANQGSEA. This chain's CDR3 is CSARGSGSIDTQYF. CDR3 DNA: TGCAGCGCCCGAGGTAGCGGGAGTATTGATACGCAGTATTTT.

The genes are TRBV6-2 or TRBV6-3 and TRBJ2-7, with 8 bases aligning to TRBD2. CDR3 length equals 15 residues. CDR1 and CDR2 from the germline V gene are MNHEY and SVGEGT. The junction had 14 bases not matched to a gene; V was cut back by 10 bases and J by 3 bases. The CDR3: CAISQGAGGLYEQYF. The CDR3 nucleotides read TGTGCCATTTCCCAAGGGGCGGGAGGACTCTACGAGCAGTACTTC.

The gene calls are TRBV28 and TRBJ2-1; 12 nucleotides align to TRBD2. Per the germline V gene, CDR1 is MDHEN and CDR2 is SYDVKM. V gave up 4 bases and J gave up 3 bases; unmatched junction bases: 7. CDR3 length: 17 amino acids. The CDR3 loop reads CASSSRTSGAYYNEQFF. The DNA of the CDR3 is TGTGCCAGCAGTTCCCGGACTAGCGGGGCTTACTACAATGAGCAGTTCTTC. Filled out from reference TRBV28 and TRBJ2-1, the complete variable domain reads DVKVTQSSRYLVKRTGEKVFLECVQDMDHENMFWYRQDPGLGLRLIYFSYDVKMKEKGDIPEGYSVSREKKERFSLILESASTNQTSMYLCASSSRTSGAYYNEQFFGPGTRLTVL.

There are a few counts of this clonotype. The rearrangement joins TRBV28 to TRBJ2-7, with D unclear. Germline-derived CDR1 and CDR2 are MDHEN and SYDVKM. This CDR3 has 14 amino acids. The ends were cut back, 3 bases at V and 3 bases at J, with 12 bases in the middle. CDR3 region: CASSFERSVYEQYF. CDR3 in DNA: TGTGCCAGCAGTTTCGAAAGATCCGTCTACGAGCAGTACTTC.

This clonotype has a count of ten or more. This chain links TRBV9 with TRBJ2-1; a possible D gene is TRBD2 (6 bases). V lost 4 bases and J 7 bases, leaving 9 bases between the germline ends. Germline CDR1 reads SGDLS; CDR2 reads YYNGEE. The CDR3 has 12 residues. CDR3 sequence: CASSPRENEQFF. Here the CDR3 DNA reads TGTGCCAGCAGCCCTCGGGAGAATGAGCAGTTCTTC.

The chain carries TRBV12-3 or TRBV12-4 and TRBJ2-2; D remains ambiguous. CDR3 size: 15 residues. Trimming removed 6 bases at V and 4 bases at J, with 15 bases between. For the CDR3, the DNA is TGTGCCAGCAGACTTGTCTTGTCGGGCACCGGGGAGCTGTTTTTT. Protein product: CASRLVLSGTGELFF.

This clonotype appeared a few times. This rearrangement joins TRBV11-1 to TRBJ1-1, with D maybe TRBD1 (6 bases). CDR1 and CDR2 (germline): SGHAT, FQDESV (reference sequence). The CDR3 length is 14 residues. The germline V and J ends were trimmed by 5 bases and 1 base, with 11 bases remaining between them. The DNA for the CDR3 is TGTGCCAGCAGCGCCCGGACAGCGAACACTGAAGCTTTCTTT. Protein sequence: CASSARTANTEAFF.

This clonotype was counted only a few times. The chain is built from TRBV29-1 and TRBJ2-5; weak D call: TRBD1 (7 bases). Trimming pared 6 bases from V and 5 bases from J, leaving 16 bases between. Germline CDR1 is SQVTM and CDR2 is ANQGSEA. CDR3 length: 13 residues. In DNA, the CDR3 is TGCAGCGTCGCGTCAGGGGGGAAGGAGACCCAGTACTTC. The encoded protein is CSVASGGKETQYF.

At least ten counts were recorded for this clonotype. The chain links TRBV12-3 or TRBV12-4 to TRBJ2-1; 8 bases are shared with TRBD2. V was clipped by 6 bases and J by 6 bases; unmatched bases: 4. The CDR3 has 13 residues. Here the CDR3 DNA reads TGTGCCAGCAGCCGGACTAGCCCCAATGAGCAGTTCTTC. Its translation is CASSRTSPNEQFF.

This clonotype was seen repeatedly, ten times or more. V is TRBV29-1 and J is TRBJ2-5; 8 nucleotides match TRBD1. The CDR3 is 16 amino acids. J gave up 2 bases and V 4 bases, and 12 bases lay outside the gene matches. The V gene's germline CDR1 is SQVTM and CDR2 ANQGSEA. The CDR3 region has the DNA TGCAGCGTTGTGGGTGACCGACAGGGGCCACAAGAGACCCAGTACTTC. Protein: CSVVGDRQGPQETQYF.